The rows below give T cell receptor beta chains drawn from one sample of a study of blood T cell repertoires in COVID-19. Profiling relied on immunoSEQ multiplex PCR, and the TCRdb table lists in-frame clones only, not all of them. The sample includes approximately 130,000 clones, around 80% seen only once; the top ten take 11%. Sample: peripheral blood. These receptors originate from a human donor in a cohort sampled during active COVID-19. Both conserved end residues are part of each CDR3. D genes are given only for firm matches.

v_gene	j_gene	d_gene	CDR3nt	CDR3aa
TRBV2	TRBJ2-7	TRBD1	TGTGCCAGCAGTCAAACAGGGGGGAGCTTTGGAGAGCAGTACTTC	CASSQTGGSFGEQYF
TRBV7-8	TRBJ1-6	TRBD1	TGTGCCAGCGCTTCGGGGGGGACAGGGTTTTCACCCCTCCACTTT	CASASGGTGFSPLHF
TRBV18	TRBJ1-1	-	TGTGCCAGCTCAGCAGAGGCGGGAAGGGCTGAAGCTTTCTTT	CASSAEAGRAEAFF
TRBV24-1	TRBJ2-1	TRBD2	TGTGCCACCAGTGCTAGCGGGGCACGGAATGAGCAGTTCTTC	CATSASGARNEQFF
TRBV15	TRBJ1-3	-	TGTGCCACCAGCAACAGCCTTGGAAACACCATATATTTT	CATSNSLGNTIYF
TRBV6-5	TRBJ2-7	TRBD1	TGTGCCAGCAGAAACAGGGGGGACTACGAGCAGTACTTC	CASRNRGDYEQYF
TRBV24-1	TRBJ2-1	TRBD2	TGTGCCACCAGTGATGGGCTAGCGGGGACGTGGGATGAGCAGTTCTTC	CATSDGLAGTWDEQFF
TRBV5-4	TRBJ1-2	TRBD1	TGTGCCAGCAGCAAGCCAGGTGAGGGGGCGTCGTTCGCATCGGGCTACACCTTC	CASSKPGEGASFASGYTF
TRBV10-2	TRBJ2-7	TRBD2	TGCGCCAGCAGTGAGTTGGGGGGGGCCTACGAGCAGTACTTC	CASSELGGAYEQYF
TRBV7-6	TRBJ2-7	-	TGTGCCAGCAGCCCCGGGACATCCTCCTACGAGCAGTACTTC	CASSPGTSSYEQYF
TRBV19	TRBJ1-2	TRBD1	TGTGCCAGTAGTCTTTCCGGGACAGGGGACGGCTACACCTTC	CASSLSGTGDGYTF
TRBV4-1	TRBJ2-7	TRBD1	TGCGCCAGCAGCCTAGCGACAGGGGGCCCTGCCGAGCAGTACTTC	CASSLATGGPAEQYF
TRBV5-1	TRBJ1-1	-	TGCGCCAGCAGCAGAAACACAGGACCGAACACTGAAGCTTTCTTT	CASSRNTGPNTEAFF